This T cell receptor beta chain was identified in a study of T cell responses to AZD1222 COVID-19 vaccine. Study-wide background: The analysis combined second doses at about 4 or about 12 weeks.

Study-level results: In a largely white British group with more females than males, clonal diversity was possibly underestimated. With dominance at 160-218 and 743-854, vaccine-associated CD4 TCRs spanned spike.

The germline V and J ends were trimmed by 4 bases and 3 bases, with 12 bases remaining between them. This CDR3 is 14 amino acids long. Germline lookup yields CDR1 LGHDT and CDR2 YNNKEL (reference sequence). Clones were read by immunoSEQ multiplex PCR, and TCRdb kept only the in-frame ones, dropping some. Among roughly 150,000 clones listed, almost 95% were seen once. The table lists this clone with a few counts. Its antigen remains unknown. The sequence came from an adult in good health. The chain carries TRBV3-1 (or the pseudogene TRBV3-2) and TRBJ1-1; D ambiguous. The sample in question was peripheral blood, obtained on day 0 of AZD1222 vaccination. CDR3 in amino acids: CASSPTYLDTEAFF. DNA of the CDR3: TGTGCCAGCAGCCCCACTTATCTAGACACTGAAGCTTTCTTT.